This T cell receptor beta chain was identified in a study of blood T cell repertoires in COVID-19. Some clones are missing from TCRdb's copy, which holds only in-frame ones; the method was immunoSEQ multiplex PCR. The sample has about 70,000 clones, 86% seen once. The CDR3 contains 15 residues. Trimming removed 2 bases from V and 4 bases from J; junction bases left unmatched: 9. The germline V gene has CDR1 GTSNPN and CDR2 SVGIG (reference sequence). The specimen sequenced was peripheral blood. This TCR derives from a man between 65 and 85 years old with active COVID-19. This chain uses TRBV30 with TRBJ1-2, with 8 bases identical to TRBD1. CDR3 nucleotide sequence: TGTGCCTGGAGTCTTTACCAGGGGGCGGGCTATGGCTACACCTTC. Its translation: CAWSLYQGAGYGYTF.